The sequence of this T cell receptor beta chain was determined in a study of patients and donors after allogeneic stem cell transplantation. Each CDR3 protein is one row after TCRdb ran MiXCR on the RT-PCR reads. This table has approximately 430,000 distinct CDR3 sequences, roughly 16% appearing once. The V end lost 1 base, the J end lost 3 bases, and 7 bases lay between the germline ends. The CDR3 is 14 residues long. CDR1 and CDR2 from the germline V gene are LGHNT and FRNRAP. Sequencing used blood, either unsorted or a sorted T cell fraction (not recorded which). The chain recombines TRBV12-5 with TRBJ1-5; D perhaps matches TRBD1 (6 bases). The clonotype comes from a human donor who was either an allogeneic HSCT recipient or a stem cell or donor lymphocyte infusion donor (not recorded which). It is not recorded whose cells these are; they may come from a transplant donor. The chain's CDR3 is CASGLAGVNQPQHF. CDR3 coding DNA: TGTGCTAGTGGTTTGGCAGGGGTCAATCAGCCCCAGCATTTT.